A selection of T cell receptor beta chains follows, all from one sample in a study of beta chain features in type 1 diabetes. The method was immunoSEQ multiplex PCR; TCRdb's version includes in-frame clones alone and lacks a portion of them. Among 240,000 or so clones, approximately 70% were seen once, and the ten largest hold almost 0.055%. Specimen: naive CD4+ T cells from blood. The receptor source for this set is a young man in good health. The CDR3 runs from the conserved cysteine through the conserved F or W. D genes are given only for firm matches. Clone sizes are given selectively: once, few, many, or a class where the clone is expanded.

>NA|TRBJ2-5|13|TRBV6-5|NA
CASSTWGVETQYF
TGTGCCAGCAGTACCTGGGGGGTGGAGACCCAGTACTTC
>NA|TRBJ2-1|15|TRBV7-2|NA
CASSRDMLSYNEQFF
TGTGCCAGCAGCAGGGACATGCTCTCCTACAATGAGCAGTTCTTC
>NA|TRBJ1-1|12|TRBV2|NA
CASILVGAEAFF
TGTGCCAGCATCCTAGTGGGAGCTGAAGCTTTCTTT
>NA|TRBJ2-5|17|TRBV4-2|TRBD1
CASSQDGTGFAGETQYF
TGTGCCAGCAGCCAAGACGGGACAGGGTTTGCCGGTGAGACCCAGTACTTC
>NA|TRBJ2-7|13|TRBV7-2|NA
CASSFSFSEEQYF
TGTGCCAGCAGCTTTAGCTTCTCGGAAGAGCAGTACTTC
>few|TRBJ2-5|13|TRBV25-1|NA
CASSSGEVETQYF
TGTGCCAGCAGTTCGGGGGAAGTAGAGACCCAGTACTTC
>NA|TRBJ2-1|16|TRBV9|NA
CASSDNVKASYNEQFF
TGTGCCAGCAGCGACAACGTGAAGGCGTCCTACAATGAGCAGTTCTTC
>NA|TRBJ2-7|14|TRBV27|NA
CASSLSTGPYEQYF
TGTGCCAGCAGTTTAAGTACAGGACCCTACGAGCAGTACTTC
>NA|TRBJ2-7|13|TRBV12-5|NA
CASGLVHRYEQYF
TGTGCTAGTGGTTTGGTACATAGGTACGAGCAGTACTTC
>NA|TRBJ2-7|13|TRBV5-6|NA
CASSKRQTYEQYF
TGTGCCAGCAGCAAGAGACAGACCTACGAGCAGTACTTC
>NA|TRBJ2-1|12|TRBV7-9|NA
CASSSLANEQFF
TGTGCCAGCAGCTCCTTAGCGAATGAGCAGTTCTTC
>NA|TRBJ2-7|15|TRBV5-4|NA
CASSSPRDKTYEQYF
TGTGCCAGCAGCTCACCGCGGGACAAGACCTACGAGCAGTACTTC
>few|TRBJ2-3|13|TRBV30|NA
CAWSSGSTDTQYF
TGTGCCTGGAGTAGCGGTAGCACAGATACGCAGTATTTT